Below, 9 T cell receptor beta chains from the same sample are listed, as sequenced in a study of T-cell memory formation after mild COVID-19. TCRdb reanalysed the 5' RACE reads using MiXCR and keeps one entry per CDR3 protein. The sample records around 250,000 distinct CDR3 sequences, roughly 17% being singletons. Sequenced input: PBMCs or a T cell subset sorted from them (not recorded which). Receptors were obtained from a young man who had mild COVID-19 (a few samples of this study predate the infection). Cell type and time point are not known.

The CDR3 DNA follows: TGTGCCAGCAGTTACTCCCTCCAGGGGGCGCACGCTGAAGCTTTCTTT. This encodes CASSYSLQGAHAEAFF. The chain combines TRBV6-5 with TRBJ1-1, with 8 bases identical to TRBD1. V gave up 0 bases and J gave up 6 bases; unmatched junction bases: 9. There are 16 residues in the CDR3. From germline, CDR1 is MNHEY and CDR2 SVGAGI.

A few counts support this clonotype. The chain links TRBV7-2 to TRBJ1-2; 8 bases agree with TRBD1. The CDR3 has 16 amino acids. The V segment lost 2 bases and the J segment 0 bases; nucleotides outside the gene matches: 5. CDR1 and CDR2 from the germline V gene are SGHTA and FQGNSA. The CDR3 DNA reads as TGTGCCAGCAGCTTACAGGGGGCAGGAGCTAACTATGGCTACACCTTC. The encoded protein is CASSLQGAGANYGYTF.

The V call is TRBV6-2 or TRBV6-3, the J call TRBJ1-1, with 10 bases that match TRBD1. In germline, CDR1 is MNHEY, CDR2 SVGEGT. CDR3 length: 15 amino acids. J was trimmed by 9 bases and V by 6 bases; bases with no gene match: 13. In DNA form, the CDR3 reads TGTGCCAGCAGCCCTCCCGGGACAGGGGCCGACAAAGCTTTCTTT. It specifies CASSPPGTGADKAFF.

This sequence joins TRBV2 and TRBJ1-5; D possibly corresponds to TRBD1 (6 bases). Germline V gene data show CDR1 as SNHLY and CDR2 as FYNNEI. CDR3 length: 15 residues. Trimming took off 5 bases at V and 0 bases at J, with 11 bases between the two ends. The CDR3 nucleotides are TGTGCCAGCAGTATCAGGGGCCGTAGCAATCAGCCCCAGCATTTT. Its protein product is CASSIRGRSNQPQHF.

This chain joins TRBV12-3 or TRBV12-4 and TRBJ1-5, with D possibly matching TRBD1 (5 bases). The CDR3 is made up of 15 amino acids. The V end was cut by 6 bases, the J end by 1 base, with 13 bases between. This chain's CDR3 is CASRRTGGSNQPQHF. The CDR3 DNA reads TGTGCCAGCAGACGAACCGGGGGGAGCAATCAGCCCCAGCATTTT.

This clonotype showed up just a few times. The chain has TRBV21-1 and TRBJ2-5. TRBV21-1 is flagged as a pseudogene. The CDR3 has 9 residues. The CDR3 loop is CASKTAGHF. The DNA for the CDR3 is TGTGCCAGCAAAACTGCCGGTCACTTC.

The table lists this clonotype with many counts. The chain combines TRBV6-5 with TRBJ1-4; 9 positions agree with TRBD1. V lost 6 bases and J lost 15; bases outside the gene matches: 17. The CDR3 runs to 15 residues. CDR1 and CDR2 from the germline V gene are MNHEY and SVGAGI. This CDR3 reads CASSRGQGPNYSLFF. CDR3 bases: TGTGCCAGCAGCAGGGGACAGGGACCTAATTACTCCTTGTTTTTT.

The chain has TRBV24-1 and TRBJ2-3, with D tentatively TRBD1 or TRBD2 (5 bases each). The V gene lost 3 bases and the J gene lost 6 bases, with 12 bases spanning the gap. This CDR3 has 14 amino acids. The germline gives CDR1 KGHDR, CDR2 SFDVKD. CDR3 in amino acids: CATSDAGTTDTQYF. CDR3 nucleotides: TGTGCCACCAGTGATGCAGGGACGACGGATACGCAGTATTTT.

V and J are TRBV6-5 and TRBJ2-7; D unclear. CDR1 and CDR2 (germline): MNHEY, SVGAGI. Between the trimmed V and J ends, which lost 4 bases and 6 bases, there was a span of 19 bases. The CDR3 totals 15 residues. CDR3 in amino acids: CASSSLLGSASEQYF. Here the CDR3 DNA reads TGTGCCAGCAGTTCGCTCTTGGGGTCCGCCAGCGAGCAGTACTTC.